This T cell receptor beta chain is drawn from a study of T cells after posttransplantation cyclophosphamide. Findings of the study overall: Recipient CMV seropositivity and CMV reactivation strongly tracked TRB clonality. TRB overlap between skin or GI tissue T cells and blood was limited.

The protocol was immunoSEQ multiplex PCR, while the TCRdb copy is restricted to in-frame clones and leaves out a portion. The sample is made up of 25,000 to 35,000 clones, none counted only once. Unmatched junction bases numbered 2, after V lost 4 bases and J lost 5 bases. CDR1 is SGHRS and CDR2 is YFSETQ in the germline V gene. This CDR3 is built from 14 residues. Regarding this clone: No antigen is known for it.

The related graft donor's blood sample was taken on the day of bone marrow donation. The TCR originated in a woman in her twenties or thirties in good health and a related stem cell transplant donor. Input material: PBMCs. The chain carries TRBV5-1 and TRBJ2-5, with 13 bases fitting TRBD2. The DNA of the CDR3 is TGCGCCAGCAGCAAGGGACTAGCGGGGGAGACCCAGTACTTC. This gives the protein CASSKGLAGETQYF.